This note documents a single TCR beta chain sequence. Its antigen is undetermined. One end of the junction varies from germline; a read error may be responsible. TCRdb's copy holds only in-frame clones and misses some; the assay was immunoSEQ multiplex PCR. This sample yields roughly 50,000 clones, of which approximately 89% are seen a single time; about 5.7% belongs to the top ten. This CDR3 has 16 residues. CDR1 is ENHRY and CDR2 is SYGVKD in the germline V gene. The data are from a study of T cell responses to AZD1222 COVID-19 vaccine. Regarding the study as a whole: None of the repertoires were sampled until the peak T cell response had passed. Regions 160-218 and 743-854 dominated among vaccine-associated CD4 TCRs spanning spike.

The specimen comprised peripheral blood, sampled 28 days after the second AZD1222 dose. The rearrangement links TRBV10-3 to TRBJ2-7; no clear D. This TCR was recovered from an adult who received the AZD1222 COVID-19 vaccine. This CDR3 is CAMSGLETVRWYEQYF. The DNA for the CDR3 is TGTGCCATGAGTGGGCTAGAAACAGTCCGATGGTACGAGCAGTACTTC.